These 6 T cell receptor beta chains share one sample of origin, sequenced in a study of blood T cell repertoires in COVID-19. Repertoires were generated with immunoSEQ multiplex PCR, while TCRdb's copy carries only in-frame clones and drops some. In the table there are some 290,000 clones, 80% to 85% of which are singletons. Sequenced input: peripheral blood. These receptors were collected from a woman aged 60-70 years with active or convalescent COVID-19.

The chain joins TRBV15 to TRBJ2-5; TRBD2 aligns across 12 bases. The CDR3 covers 15 residues. The germline gives CDR1 LNHNV, CDR2 YYDKDF (reference sequence). The ends lost 1 base at V and 3 bases at J; junction bases unmatched: 0. This chain's CDR3 is CATSRASGGEETQYF. DNA for the CDR3: TGTGCCACCAGCAGAGCTAGCGGGGGGGAAGAGACCCAGTACTTC.

The rearrangement links TRBV5-1 to TRBJ1-1; no clear D gene. The CDR3 runs to 13 residues. Trimming cost V 4 bases and J 6 bases, with 13 bases left between them. Germline V CDR1 and CDR2: SGHRS, YFSETQ. CDR3 sequence: CASSQDWGAEAFF. DNA for the CDR3: TGCGCCAGCAGCCAGGACTGGGGAGCTGAAGCTTTCTTT.

The chain is built from TRBV30 and TRBJ1-3; D ambiguous. V shed 3 bases and J shed 1 base, with 7 bases lying between them. This CDR3 has 13 amino acids. The V gene's germline CDR1 is GTSNPN and CDR2 SVGIG (reference sequence). The CDR3 protein is CAWSRFSGNTIYF. CDR3 nucleotides: TGTGCCTGGAGCAGATTTTCTGGAAACACCATATATTTT.

The V gene is TRBV6-4, the J gene TRBJ1-2; 9 nucleotides match TRBD1. Trimming removed 7 bases from V and 1 base from J; junction bases left unmatched: 4. This CDR3 spans 14 amino acids. The germline CDR1 and CDR2 sequences are MRHNA and SNTAGT. This CDR3 reads CASKRDRDNYGYTF. The CDR3 region has the DNA TGTGCCAGCAAGAGGGACAGGGATAACTATGGCTACACCTTC.

V and J are TRBV19 and TRBJ2-1; 11 bases match TRBD2. From germline, CDR1 is LNHDA and CDR2 SQIVND (reference sequence). The CDR3 extends over 15 amino acids. The V gene end was trimmed by 5 bases and the J gene end by 10 bases; junction bases not matched to a gene: 10. The CDR3 DNA reads TGTGCCAGTAGTCTTAGCGGGGGGGGTAGGGAGGAGCAGTTCTTC. It codes for CASSLSGGGREEQFF.

This clone was seen once. V gene TRBV10-3 combines with J gene TRBJ2-3; D may be TRBD2 (6 bases). The CDR3 extends over 15 amino acids. V was shortened by 3 bases and J by 1 base, with 11 bases between the two germline ends. Germline V gene lookup returns CDR1 ENHRY and CDR2 SYGVKD. CDR3 in amino acids: CAISEPGEGTDTQYF. DNA for the CDR3: TGTGCCATCAGTGAACCCGGGGAGGGCACAGATACGCAGTATTTT.